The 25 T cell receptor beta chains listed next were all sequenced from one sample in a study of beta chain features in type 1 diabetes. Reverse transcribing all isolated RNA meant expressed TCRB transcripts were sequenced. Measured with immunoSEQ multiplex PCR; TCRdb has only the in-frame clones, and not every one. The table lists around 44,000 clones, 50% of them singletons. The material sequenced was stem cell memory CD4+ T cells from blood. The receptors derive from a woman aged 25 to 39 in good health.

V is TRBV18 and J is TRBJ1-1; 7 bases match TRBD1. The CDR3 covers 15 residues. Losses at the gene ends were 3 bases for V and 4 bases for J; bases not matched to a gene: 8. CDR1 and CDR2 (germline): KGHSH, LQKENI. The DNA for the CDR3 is TGTGCCAGCTCACCCAGAAAAAACAGGGGCACTGAAGCTTTCTTT. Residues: CASSPRKNRGTEAFF.

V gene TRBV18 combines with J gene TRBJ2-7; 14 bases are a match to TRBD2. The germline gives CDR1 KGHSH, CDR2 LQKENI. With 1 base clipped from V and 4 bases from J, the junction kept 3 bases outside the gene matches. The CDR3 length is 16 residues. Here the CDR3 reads CASSPRGTSGGYEQYF. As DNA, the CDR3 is TGTGCCAGCTCACCACGGGGGACTAGCGGGGGTTACGAGCAGTACTTC.

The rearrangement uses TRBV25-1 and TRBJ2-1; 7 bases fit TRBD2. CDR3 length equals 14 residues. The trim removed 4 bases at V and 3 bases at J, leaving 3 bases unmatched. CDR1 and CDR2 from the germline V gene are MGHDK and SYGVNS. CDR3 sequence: CASSGGGDYNEQFF. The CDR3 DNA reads TGTGCCAGCAGTGGCGGGGGAGACTACAATGAGCAGTTCTTC.

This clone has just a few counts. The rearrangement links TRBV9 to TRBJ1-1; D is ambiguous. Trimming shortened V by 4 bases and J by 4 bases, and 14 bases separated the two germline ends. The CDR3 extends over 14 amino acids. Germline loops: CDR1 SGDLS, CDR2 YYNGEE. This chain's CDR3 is CASSILPDGTEAFF. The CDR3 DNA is TGTGCCAGCAGCATCTTACCAGATGGCACTGAAGCTTTCTTT.

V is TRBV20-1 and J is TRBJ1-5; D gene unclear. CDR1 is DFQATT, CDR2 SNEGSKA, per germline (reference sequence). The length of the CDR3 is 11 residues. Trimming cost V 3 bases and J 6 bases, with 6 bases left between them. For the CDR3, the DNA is TGCAGTGCTAGGGCCATTCAGCCCCAGCATTTT. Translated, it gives CSARAIQPQHF.

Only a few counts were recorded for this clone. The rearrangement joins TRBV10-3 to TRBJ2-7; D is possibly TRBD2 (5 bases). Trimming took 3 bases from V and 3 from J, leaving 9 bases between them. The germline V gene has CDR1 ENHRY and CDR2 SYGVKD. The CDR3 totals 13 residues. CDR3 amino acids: CAISEEGSYEQYF. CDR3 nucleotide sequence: TGTGCCATCAGTGAAGAGGGTAGCTACGAGCAGTACTTC.

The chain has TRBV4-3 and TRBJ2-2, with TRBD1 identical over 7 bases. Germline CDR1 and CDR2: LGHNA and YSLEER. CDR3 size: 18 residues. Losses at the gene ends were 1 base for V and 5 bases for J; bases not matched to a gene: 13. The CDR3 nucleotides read TGCGCCAGCAGCCAAGGCCTACGGGACAGAGGTAGTACCGGGGAGCTGTTTTTT. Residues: CASSQGLRDRGSTGELFF.

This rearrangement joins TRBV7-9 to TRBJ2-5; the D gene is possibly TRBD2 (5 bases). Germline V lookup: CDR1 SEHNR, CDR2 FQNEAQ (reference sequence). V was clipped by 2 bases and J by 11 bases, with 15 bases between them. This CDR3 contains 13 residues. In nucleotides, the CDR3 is TGTGCCAGCAGCTTATTAGGCGGGCCTGAGCAGTACTTC. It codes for CASSLLGGPEQYF.

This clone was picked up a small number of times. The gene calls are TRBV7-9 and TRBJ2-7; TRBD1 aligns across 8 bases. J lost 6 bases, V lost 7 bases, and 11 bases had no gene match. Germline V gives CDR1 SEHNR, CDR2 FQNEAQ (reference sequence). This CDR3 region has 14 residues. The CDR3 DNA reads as TGTGCCAGCACCGTGGACAGGGCGTCGGGCGAGCAGTACTTC. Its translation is CASTVDRASGEQYF.

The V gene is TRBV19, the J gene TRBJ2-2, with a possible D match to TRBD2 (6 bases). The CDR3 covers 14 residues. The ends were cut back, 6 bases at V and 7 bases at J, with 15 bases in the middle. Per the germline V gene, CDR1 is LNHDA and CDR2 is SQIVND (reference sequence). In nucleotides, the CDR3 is TGTGCCAGTAGGAAAACCAATAGCGGCGGGGAGCTGTTTTTT. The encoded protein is CASRKTNSGGELFF.

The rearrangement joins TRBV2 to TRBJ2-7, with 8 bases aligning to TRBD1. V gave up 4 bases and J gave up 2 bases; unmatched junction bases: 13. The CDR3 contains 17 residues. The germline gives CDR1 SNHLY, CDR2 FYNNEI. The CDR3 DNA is TGTGCCAGCAGTGTAGGCAGGGGACAGGAATGGGCCTACGAGCAGTACTTC. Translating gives CASSVGRGQEWAYEQYF.

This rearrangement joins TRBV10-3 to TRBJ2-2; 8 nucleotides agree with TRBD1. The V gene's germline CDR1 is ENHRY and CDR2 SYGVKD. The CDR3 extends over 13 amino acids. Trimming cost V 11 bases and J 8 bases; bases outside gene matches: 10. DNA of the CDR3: TGTGCCTTAGCCGGGACAGGCTCGGGGGAGCTGTTTTTT. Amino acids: CALAGTGSGELFF.

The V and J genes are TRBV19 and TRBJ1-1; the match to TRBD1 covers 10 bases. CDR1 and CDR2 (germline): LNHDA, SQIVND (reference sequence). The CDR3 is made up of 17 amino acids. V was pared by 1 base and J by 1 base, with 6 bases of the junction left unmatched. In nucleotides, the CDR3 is TGTGCCAGTAGTATAGGGTCCCGGGACAGGGGGAACACTGAAGCTTTCTTT. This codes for CASSIGSRDRGNTEAFF.

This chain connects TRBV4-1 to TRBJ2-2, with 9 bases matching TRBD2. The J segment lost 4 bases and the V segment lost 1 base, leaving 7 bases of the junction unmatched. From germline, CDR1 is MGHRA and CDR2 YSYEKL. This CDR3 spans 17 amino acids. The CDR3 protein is CASSQVGTSRSTGELFF. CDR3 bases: TGCGCCAGCAGCCAAGTGGGGACTAGCCGGAGCACCGGGGAGCTGTTTTTT.

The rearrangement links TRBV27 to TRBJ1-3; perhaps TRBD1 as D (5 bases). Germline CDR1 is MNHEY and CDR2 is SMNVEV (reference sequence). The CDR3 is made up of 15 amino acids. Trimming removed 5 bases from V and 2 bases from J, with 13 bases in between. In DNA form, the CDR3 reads TGTGCCAGCAGTCCCCGGGGGGGGGCTGGAAACACCATATATTTT. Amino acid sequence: CASSPRGGAGNTIYF.

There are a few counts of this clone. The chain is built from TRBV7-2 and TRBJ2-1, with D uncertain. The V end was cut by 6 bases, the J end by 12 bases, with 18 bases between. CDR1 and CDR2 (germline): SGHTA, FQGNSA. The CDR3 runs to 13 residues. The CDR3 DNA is TGTGCCAGCAGTCCAGACCTGGGCCGATGGCAGTTCTTC. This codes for CASSPDLGRWQFF.

For the CDR3, the DNA is TGTGCCAGCAGCGTAGTTCGGGGGGACACTGAAGCTTTCTTT. Its protein product is CASSVVRGDTEAFF. The rearrangement joins TRBV9 to TRBJ1-1, with D perhaps matching TRBD1 (5 bases). V lost 0 bases to trimming and J lost 3 bases, with 9 bases between them. The CDR3 is made up of 14 amino acids. Germline values: CDR1 SGDLS, CDR2 YYNGEE.

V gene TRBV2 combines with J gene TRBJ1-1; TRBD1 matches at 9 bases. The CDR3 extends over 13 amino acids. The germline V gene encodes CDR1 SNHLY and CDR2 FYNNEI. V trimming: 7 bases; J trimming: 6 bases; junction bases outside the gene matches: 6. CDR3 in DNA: TGTGCCAGCATCCGGGACAGGGACCCTGAAGCTTTCTTT. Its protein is CASIRDRDPEAFF.

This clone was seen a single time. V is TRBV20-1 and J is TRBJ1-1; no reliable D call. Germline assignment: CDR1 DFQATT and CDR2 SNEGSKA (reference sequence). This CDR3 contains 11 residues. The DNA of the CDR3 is TGCAGAGCAAACCTAAACACTGAAGCTTTCTTT. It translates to CRANLNTEAFF.

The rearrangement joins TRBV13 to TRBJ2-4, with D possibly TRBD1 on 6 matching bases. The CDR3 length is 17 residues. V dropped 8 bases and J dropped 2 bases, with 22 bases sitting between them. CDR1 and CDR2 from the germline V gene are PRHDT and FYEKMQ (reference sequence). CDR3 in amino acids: CASSTVAGAASKNIQYF. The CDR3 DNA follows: TGTGCCAGCTCCACCGTGGCAGGGGCCGCGTCCAAAAACATTCAGTACTTC.

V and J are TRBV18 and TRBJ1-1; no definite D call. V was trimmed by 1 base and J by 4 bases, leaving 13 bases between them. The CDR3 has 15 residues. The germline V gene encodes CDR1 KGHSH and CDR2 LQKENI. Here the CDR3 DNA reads TGTGCCAGCTCACCACGTGGGCCTTCGTTCACTGAAGCTTTCTTT. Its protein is CASSPRGPSFTEAFF.

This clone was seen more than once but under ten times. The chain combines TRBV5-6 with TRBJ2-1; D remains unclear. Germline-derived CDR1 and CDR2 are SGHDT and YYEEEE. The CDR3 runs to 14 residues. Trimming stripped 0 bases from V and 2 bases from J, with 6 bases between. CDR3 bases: TGTGCCAGCAGCTTGGGACTTCCCTACAATGAGCAGTTCTTC. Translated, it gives CASSLGLPYNEQFF.

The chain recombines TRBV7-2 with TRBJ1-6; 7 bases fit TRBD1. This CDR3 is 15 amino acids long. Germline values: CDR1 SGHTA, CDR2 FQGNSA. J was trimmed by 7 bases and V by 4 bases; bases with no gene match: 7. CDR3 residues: CASSSSDRRNSPLHF. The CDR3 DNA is TGTGCCAGCAGCTCCTCGGACAGGAGGAATTCACCCCTCCACTTT.

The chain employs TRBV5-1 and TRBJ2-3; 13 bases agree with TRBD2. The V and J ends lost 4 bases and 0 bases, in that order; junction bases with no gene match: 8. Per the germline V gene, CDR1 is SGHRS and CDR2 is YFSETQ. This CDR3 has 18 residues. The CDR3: CASSQFGTSGVSTDTQYF. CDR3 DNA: TGCGCCAGCAGCCAATTCGGGACTAGCGGGGTGAGCACAGATACGCAGTATTTT.

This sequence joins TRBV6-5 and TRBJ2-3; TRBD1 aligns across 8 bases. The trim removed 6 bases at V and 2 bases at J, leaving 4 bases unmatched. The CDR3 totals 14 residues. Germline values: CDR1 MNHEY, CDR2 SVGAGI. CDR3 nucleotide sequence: TGTGCCAGCAGGACAGGGGCGTACACAGATACGCAGTATTTT. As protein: CASRTGAYTDTQYF.